A single sample gave rise to the 14 T cell receptor beta chains below, sequenced in a study of T cells in Graves' hyperthyroidism and ophthalmopathy. Amplification yielded TCR beta CDR3 regions, with RNA transcripts as the source. Carried out on the TCR CDR3, a first-round RT-PCR used the HTBI primer set. TCRdb reanalysed the multiplex PCR reads using MiXCR and keeps one entry per CDR3 protein. There are fewer than 450,000 distinct CDR3 sequences in the sample; under 20% occur only once, and roughly two fifths lies in the top ten. Sequenced: blood. These receptor sequences come from a man aged 18 to 35 with Graves' ophthalmopathy.

This clonotype showed up many times. The V gene is TRBV24-1, the J gene TRBJ2-7; D gene uncertain. Germline loops: CDR1 KGHDR, CDR2 SFDVKD. The CDR3 is 13 amino acids. V was trimmed by 6 bases and J by 2 bases, leaving 10 bases between them. This CDR3 reads CATSKDTTYEQYF. The CDR3 coding sequence is TGTGCCACCAGTAAAGACACCACCTACGAGCAGTACTTC.

This clonotype has more than one count but fewer than ten. The chain combines TRBV7-9 with TRBJ1-2; 8 bases agree with TRBD1. In germline, CDR1 is SEHNR, CDR2 FQNEAQ (reference sequence). The CDR3 runs to 14 residues. V gave up 5 bases and J gave up 4 bases; unmatched junction bases: 6. The CDR3 nucleotides read TGTGCCAGCAGCACACTGGACAGGGTCTATGGCTACACCTTC. Translated, it gives CASSTLDRVYGYTF.

The chain employs TRBV9 and TRBJ2-7, with 12 positions matching TRBD1. Germline V gene lookup returns CDR1 SGDLS and CDR2 YYNGEE. This CDR3 is built from 14 residues. The V segment lost 4 bases and the J segment 6 bases; nucleotides outside the gene matches: 5. CDR3 region: CASSTRDRGPEQYF. The CDR3 DNA reads as TGTGCCAGCAGCACCCGGGACAGGGGGCCCGAGCAGTACTTC.

This clonotype was seen at least ten times. The J gene is TRBJ2-7, the V gene TRBV11-2, with 9 bases that match TRBD2. The junction had 4 bases not matched to a gene; V was cut back by 1 base and J by 0 bases. The germline V gene encodes CDR1 SGHAT and CDR2 FQNNGV. This CDR3 has 16 residues. CDR3 sequence reads: CASSLVVAGVSYEQYF. CDR3 in DNA: TGTGCCAGCAGCTTAGTGGTAGCGGGGGTCTCCTACGAGCAGTACTTC. Complete variable domain (other parts from reference TRBV11-2 and TRBJ2-7): EAGVAQSPRYKIIEKRQSVAFWCNPISGHATLYWYQQILGQGPKLLIQFQNNGVVDDSQLPKDRFSAERLKGVDSTLKIQPAKLEDSAVYLCASSLVVAGVSYEQYFGPGTRLTVT.

The V call is TRBV6-4, the J call TRBJ2-3; 12 bases agree with TRBD2. V shed 2 bases and J 9 bases; nucleotides not matched to a gene: 15. Germline CDR1 and CDR2: MRHNA and SNTAGT. CDR3 size: 18 residues. DNA of the CDR3: TGTGCCAGCAGTGACGCTGCTTACTCTAGCGGGGGGGCTGGGACGCAGTATTTT. Protein sequence: CASSDAAYSSGGAGTQYF.

This clonotype was seen repeatedly, ten times or more. CDR3 sequence: CASRGGQGRDNYGYTF. The CDR3 coding sequence is TGTGCCAGCAGGGGAGGACAGGGTCGGGATAACTATGGCTACACCTTC. The V and J genes are TRBV28 and TRBJ1-2, with 8 bases lining up with TRBD1. The V gene end was trimmed by 6 bases and the J gene end by 1 base; junction bases not matched to a gene: 10. The V gene's germline CDR1 is MDHEN and CDR2 SYDVKM. The CDR3 has 16 amino acids.

This clonotype was found many times. This rearrangement joins TRBV7-9 to TRBJ1-1; 8 nucleotides match TRBD1. The germline gives CDR1 SEHNR, CDR2 FQNEAQ (reference sequence). This CDR3 has 14 amino acids. The V gene end was trimmed by 2 bases and the J gene end by 8 bases; junction bases not matched to a gene: 7. CDR3 loop: CASSLPDRVEEAFF. In DNA form, the CDR3 reads TGTGCCAGCAGCTTACCGGACAGGGTTGAGGAAGCTTTCTTT.

This clonotype has a count of ten or more. The genes are TRBV11-2 and TRBJ2-7; 7 nucleotides match TRBD2. CDR3 length: 14 residues. Trimming at V came to 4 bases and at J to 1 base, leaving 4 bases not matched to a gene. Germline-derived CDR1 and CDR2 are SGHAT and FQNNGV. The CDR3 reads CASSWGGASYEQYF. As DNA, the CDR3 is TGTGCCAGCAGCTGGGGGGGAGCGTCCTACGAGCAGTACTTC.

This clonotype was counted many times. The gene calls are TRBV6-1 and TRBJ2-7; TRBD1 matches at 7 bases. Germline CDR1 and CDR2: MNHNS and SASEGT. With V trimmed by 6 bases and J by 7 bases, 9 bases remained unmatched. The CDR3 contains 13 residues. CDR3 coding DNA: TGTGCCAGCAGGACAGGGACAGCCCCAGAGCAGTACTTC. Its translation: CASRTGTAPEQYF.

This clonotype was counted many times. An end of the junction does not agree with germline; a read error may underlie this. The chain joins TRBV5-1 to TRBJ1-1; 7 nucleotides line up with TRBD1. Germline V CDR1 and CDR2: SGHRS, YFSETQ. The CDR3 contains 15 residues. The CDR3, as DNA: TGTGCCAGCAGCTTGGCAGGGGGTGGGAACACTGAAGCTTTCTTT. Protein product: CASSLAGGGNTEAFF.

The V and J genes are TRBV27 and TRBJ2-3, with TRBD2 identical over 11 bases. The CDR3 is 17 amino acids. Germline CDR1 MNHEY, CDR2 SMNVEV (reference sequence). Trimming at V came to 0 bases and at J to 4 bases, leaving 6 bases not matched to a gene. The CDR3 DNA is TGTGCCAGCAGTTTATCCACTATTAGCGGGGGGGCAGATACGCAGTATTTT. Encoded protein: CASSLSTISGGADTQYF.

This clonotype was observed a handful of times. A much larger clone differs by one base, so this may be a read error. The chain recombines TRBV2 with TRBJ2-7, with 9 bases fitting TRBD1. From germline, CDR1 is SNHLY and CDR2 FYNNEI. V was clipped by 8 bases and J by 7 bases; unmatched bases: 12. CDR3 length: 14 amino acids. CDR3 region: CASPTGTGTREQYF. CDR3 nucleotide sequence: TGTGCCAGCCCCACCGGGACAGGGACCAGGGAGCAGTACTTC.

This clonotype appeared once. The gene calls are TRBV7-9 and TRBJ1-3; possibly TRBD1 for D (5 bases). CDR1 SEHNR and CDR2 FQNEAQ come from the germline V gene (reference sequence). V gave up 7 bases and J gave up 0 bases, with 7 bases separating them. CDR3 length equals 13 residues. CDR3 protein: CASMGGSGNTIYF. The CDR3 DNA reads as TGTGCCAGCATGGGGGGCTCTGGAAACACCATATATTTT.

J is TRBJ1-1 and V is TRBV6-5; tentatively, D is TRBD1 (6 bases). There are 17 residues in the CDR3. Germline CDR1 and CDR2: MNHEY and SVGAGI. V lost 2 bases to trimming and J lost 5 bases, with 21 bases between them. The DNA for the CDR3 is TGTGCCAGCAGTTACCATTGGGGGACACCTCAGGATACTGAAGCTTTCTTT. Protein: CASSYHWGTPQDTEAFF.